The 13 T cell receptor beta chains below come from one sample, sequenced in a study of T cell responses to AZD1222 COVID-19 vaccine. Here immunoSEQ multiplex PCR was the method, and the copy in TCRdb shows in-frame clones only, minus some. The sample includes 130,000 to 150,000 clones, 88% seen only once; the top ten take roughly 5.2%. Material: peripheral blood, obtained 28 days after the second dose of the MenACWY control vaccine. The receptor source for this set is an adult who received the MenACWY meningococcal vaccine as a control.

The chain has TRBV19 and TRBJ1-2; 9 positions match TRBD1. Germline V CDR1 and CDR2: LNHDA, SQIVND (reference sequence). Trimming removed 5 bases from V and 4 bases from J; junction bases left unmatched: 5. This CDR3 contains 14 residues. This chain's CDR3 is CASSGQGLSYGYTF. The CDR3 nucleotides read TGTGCCAGTAGTGGACAGGGGCTAAGCTATGGCTACACCTTC.

This clone was detected only a few times. V usage is TRBV28 and J usage is TRBJ2-5; D is perhaps TRBD1 or TRBD2 (5 bases each). The V gene lost 8 bases and the J gene lost 7 bases, with 20 bases spanning the gap. The CDR3 covers 14 residues. Germline assignment: CDR1 MDHEN and CDR2 SYDVKM. CDR3 nucleotide sequence: TGTGCCAGCGGGGATTCTGGGGGATTCGGGACCCAGTACTTC. This translates into CASGDSGGFGTQYF.

V gene TRBV5-6 combines with J gene TRBJ1-6; no clear D. The CDR3 is 16 amino acids. V was clipped by 0 bases and J by 10 bases, with 17 bases between them. CDR1 and CDR2 (germline): SGHDT, YYEEEE. In DNA form, the CDR3 reads TGTGCCAGCAGCTTGGACCGGACCGCCTATGGGTCACCCCTCCACTTT. Protein sequence: CASSLDRTAYGSPLHF.

The chain's CDR3 is CASSLESSGAEQFF. The CDR3 region has the DNA TGCGCCAGCAGCTTGGAGTCTAGCGGAGCAGAGCAGTTCTTC. The rearrangement joins TRBV5-1 to TRBJ2-1; 7 bases match TRBD2. The V segment lost 0 bases and the J segment 10 bases; nucleotides outside the gene matches: 7. The CDR3 has 14 residues. Per germline, CDR1 SGHRS and CDR2 YFSETQ.

The gene calls are TRBV12-3 or TRBV12-4 and TRBJ1-5; maybe TRBD1 (6 bases). Trimming removed 3 bases from V and 7 bases from J, with 10 bases in between. CDR3 length: 13 amino acids. The CDR3 loop is CASSFGGLQPQHF. The CDR3, as DNA: TGTGCCAGCAGTTTCGGGGGGCTGCAGCCCCAGCATTTT.

The chain has TRBV4-3 and TRBJ1-2; D is perhaps TRBD1 (5 bases). V shed 1 base and J shed 4 bases, with 10 bases lying between them. The germline V gene encodes CDR1 LGHNA and CDR2 YSLEER. The CDR3 totals 14 residues. The DNA of the CDR3 is TGCGCCAGCAGCCAAGGTTTAGGGACCTATGGCTACACCTTC. It codes for CASSQGLGTYGYTF.

V gene TRBV24-1 combines with J gene TRBJ2-2; TRBD2 might be the D (6 bases). V lost 9 bases, J lost 6 bases, and 13 bases lay in between. Per the germline V gene, CDR1 is KGHDR and CDR2 is SFDVKD. This CDR3 has 13 amino acids. The CDR3 sequence is CATGGSLAGELFF. The CDR3 DNA is TGTGCCACCGGGGGGTCGCTCGCCGGGGAGCTGTTTTTT.

The chain links TRBV6-2 or TRBV6-3 to TRBJ1-2; D gene uncertain. The V gene lost 3 bases and the J gene lost 4 bases, with 24 bases spanning the gap. The CDR3 totals 18 residues. The germline V gene has CDR1 MNHEY and CDR2 SVGEGT. The CDR3 nucleotides are TGTGCCAGCAGTTATGATGCCTTGACGGCCTGGCCGGGCTATGGCTACACCTTC. This sequence encodes CASSYDALTAWPGYGYTF.

J is TRBJ2-7 and V is TRBV7-2, with a weak D call TRBD1 (5 bases). This CDR3 spans 12 amino acids. V was cut by 4 bases and J by 3 bases, with 7 bases left in between. CDR1 is SGHTA and CDR2 is FQGNSA in the germline V gene. In DNA form, the CDR3 reads TGTGCCAGCAGCTCTACAGGCTACGAGCAGTACTTC. Translated, it gives CASSSTGYEQYF. Combining the CDR3 with reference TRBV7-2 and TRBJ2-7 gives the whole variable domain GAGVSQSPSNKVTEKGKDVELRCDPISGHTALYWYRQSLGQGLEFLIYFQGNSAPDKSGLPSDRFSAERTGGSVSTLTIQRTQQEDSAVYLCASSSTGYEQYFGPGTRLTVT.

The chain uses TRBV5-1 and TRBJ1-1, with D tentatively TRBD1 (6 bases). Germline V gene data show CDR1 as SGHRS and CDR2 as YFSETQ. Trimming stripped 3 bases from V and 12 bases from J, with 21 bases between. This CDR3 has 14 amino acids. CDR3 DNA: TGCGCCAGCAGCTACCTGACAGGTCCTCCCGTTACTTTCTTT. This sequence encodes CASSYLTGPPVTFF.

The genes are TRBV9 and TRBJ1-1; a weak D match, TRBD1 (5 bases). Germline CDR1 and CDR2: SGDLS and YYNGEE. CDR3 length equals 15 residues. Trimming shortened V by 3 bases and J by 3 bases, and 15 bases separated the two germline ends. CDR3 DNA: TGTGCCAGCAGCGCCGGGGGGACGTCTTACACTGAAGCTTTCTTT. It translates to CASSAGGTSYTEAFF.

The genes are TRBV12-3 or TRBV12-4 and TRBJ2-2; TRBD2 aligns across 8 bases. Losses at the gene ends were 8 bases for V and 7 bases for J; bases not matched to a gene: 6. This CDR3 is built from 13 residues. The CDR3 sequence: CASLREGRGELFF. The CDR3 DNA reads as TGTGCCAGCCTCCGGGAGGGCCGCGGGGAGCTGTTTTTT.

In this sample, this clone turned up once. V gene TRBV18 combines with J gene TRBJ1-2, with D unclear. Germline CDR1 is KGHSH and CDR2 is LQKENI. CDR3 length: 15 amino acids. V was shortened by 0 bases and J by 0 bases, with 8 bases between the two germline ends. Written as DNA, the CDR3 is TGTGCCAGCTCACCACCGGGTCCCACTAACTATGGCTACACCTTC. Protein: CASSPPGPTNYGYTF.